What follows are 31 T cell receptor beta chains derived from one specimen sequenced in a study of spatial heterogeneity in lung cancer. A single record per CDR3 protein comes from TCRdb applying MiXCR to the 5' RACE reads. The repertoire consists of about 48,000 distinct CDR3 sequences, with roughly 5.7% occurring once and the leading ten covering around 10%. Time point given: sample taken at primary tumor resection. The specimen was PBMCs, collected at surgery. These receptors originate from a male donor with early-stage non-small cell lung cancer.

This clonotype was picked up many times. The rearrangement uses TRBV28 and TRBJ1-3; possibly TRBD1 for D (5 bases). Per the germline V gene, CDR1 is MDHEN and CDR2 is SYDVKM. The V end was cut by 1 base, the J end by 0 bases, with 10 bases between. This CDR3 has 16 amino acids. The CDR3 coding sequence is TGTGCCAGCAGTTTATATCGGGGACGCTCTGGAAACACCATATATTTT. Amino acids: CASSLYRGRSGNTIYF. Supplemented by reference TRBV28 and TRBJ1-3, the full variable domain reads DVKVTQSSRYLVKRTGEKVFLECVQDMDHENMFWYRQDPGLGLRLIYFSYDVKMKEKGDIPEGYSVSREKKERFSLILESASTNQTSMYLCASSLYRGRSGNTIYFGEGSWLTVV.

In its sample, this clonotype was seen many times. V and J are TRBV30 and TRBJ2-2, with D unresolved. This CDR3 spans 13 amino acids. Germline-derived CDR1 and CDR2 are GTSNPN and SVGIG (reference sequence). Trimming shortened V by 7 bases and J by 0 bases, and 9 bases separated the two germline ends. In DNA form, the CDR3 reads TGTGCCTTTATGACTCCGAACACCGGGGAGCTGTTTTTT. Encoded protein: CAFMTPNTGELFF.

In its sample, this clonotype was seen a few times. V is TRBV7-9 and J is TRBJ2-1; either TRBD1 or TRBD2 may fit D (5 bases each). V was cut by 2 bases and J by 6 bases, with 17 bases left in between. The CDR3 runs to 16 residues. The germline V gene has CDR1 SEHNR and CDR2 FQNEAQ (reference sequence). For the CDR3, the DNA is TGTGCCAGCAGCTTATTGGTGGGGACCTTGGGCAATGAGCAGTTCTTC. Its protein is CASSLLVGTLGNEQFF.

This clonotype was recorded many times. Written as DNA, the CDR3 is TGTGCCAGCAGTTACTTGGATAACTATGGCTACACCTTC. Residues: CASSYLDNYGYTF. This rearrangement joins TRBV6-5 to TRBJ1-2; D unclear. Germline V gene sequence: CDR1 MNHEY, CDR2 SVGAGI. This CDR3 region has 13 residues. Trimming removed 1 base from V and 1 base from J, with 4 bases in between.

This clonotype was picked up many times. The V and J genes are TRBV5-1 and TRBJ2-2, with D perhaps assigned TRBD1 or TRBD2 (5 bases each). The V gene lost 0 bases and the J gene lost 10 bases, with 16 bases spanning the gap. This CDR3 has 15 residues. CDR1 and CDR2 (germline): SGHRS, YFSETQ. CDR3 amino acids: CASSLGGIQMEELFF. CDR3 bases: TGCGCCAGCAGCTTGGGGGGGATCCAAATGGAGGAGCTGTTTTTT.

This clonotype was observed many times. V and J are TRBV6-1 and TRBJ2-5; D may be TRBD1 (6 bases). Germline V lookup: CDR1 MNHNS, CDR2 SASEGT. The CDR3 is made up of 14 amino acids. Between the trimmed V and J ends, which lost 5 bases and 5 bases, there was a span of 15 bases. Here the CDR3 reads CASSKIQGAETQYF. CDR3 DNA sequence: TGTGCCAGCAGTAAAATACAGGGCGCGGAGACCCAGTACTTC.

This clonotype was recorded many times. CDR3 sequence: CASSRGGHEQFF. In nucleotides, the CDR3 is TGTGCCAGCAGCAGAGGGGGGCATGAGCAGTTCTTC. The chain recombines TRBV6-5 with TRBJ2-1; the D call may be TRBD1 or TRBD2 (6 bases each). Trimming pared 6 bases from V and 8 bases from J, leaving 11 bases between. Germline loops: CDR1 MNHEY, CDR2 SVGAGI. The CDR3 extends over 12 amino acids.

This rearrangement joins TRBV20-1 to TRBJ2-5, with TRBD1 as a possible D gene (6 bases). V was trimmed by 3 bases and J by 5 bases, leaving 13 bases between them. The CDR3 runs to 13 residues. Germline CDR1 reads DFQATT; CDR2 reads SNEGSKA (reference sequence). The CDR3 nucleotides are TGCAGTGCTAGTACCAGGGGTAGGGAGACCCAGTACTTC. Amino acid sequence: CSASTRGRETQYF.

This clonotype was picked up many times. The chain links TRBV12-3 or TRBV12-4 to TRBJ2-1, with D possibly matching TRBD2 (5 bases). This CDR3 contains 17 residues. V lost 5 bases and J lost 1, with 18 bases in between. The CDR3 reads CASSQEEDYASYNEQFF. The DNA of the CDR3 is TGTGCCAGCAGTCAAGAAGAAGACTACGCTTCCTACAATGAGCAGTTCTTC.

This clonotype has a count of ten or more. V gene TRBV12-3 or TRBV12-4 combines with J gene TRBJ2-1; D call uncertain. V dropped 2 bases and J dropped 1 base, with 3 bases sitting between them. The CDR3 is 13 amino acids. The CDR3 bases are TGTGCCAGCAGTTTATGGTCCTACAATGAGCAGTTCTTC. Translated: CASSLWSYNEQFF.

CDR3 DNA: TGTGCCAGCACCCATACCCCAGATACGCAGTATTTT. Encoded protein: CASTHTPDTQYF. This chain links TRBV7-2 with TRBJ2-3; D call uncertain. The V and J ends lost 7 bases and 4 bases respectively, with 9 bases between them. The CDR3 totals 12 residues. Germline values: CDR1 SGHTA, CDR2 FQGNSA.

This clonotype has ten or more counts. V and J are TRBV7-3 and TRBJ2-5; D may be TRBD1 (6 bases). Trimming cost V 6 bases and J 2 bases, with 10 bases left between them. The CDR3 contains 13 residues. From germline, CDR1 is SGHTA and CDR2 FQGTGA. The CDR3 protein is CASSQDSQETQYF. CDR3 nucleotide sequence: TGTGCCAGCAGTCAGGACAGTCAAGAGACCCAGTACTTC.

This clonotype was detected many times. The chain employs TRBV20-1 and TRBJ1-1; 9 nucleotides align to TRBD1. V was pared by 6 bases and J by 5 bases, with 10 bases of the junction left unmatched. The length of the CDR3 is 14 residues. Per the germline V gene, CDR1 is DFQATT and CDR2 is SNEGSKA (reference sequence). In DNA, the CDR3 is TGCAGTGCCTTCCCGGGACAGGGATATACTGAAGCTTTCTTT. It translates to CSAFPGQGYTEAFF.

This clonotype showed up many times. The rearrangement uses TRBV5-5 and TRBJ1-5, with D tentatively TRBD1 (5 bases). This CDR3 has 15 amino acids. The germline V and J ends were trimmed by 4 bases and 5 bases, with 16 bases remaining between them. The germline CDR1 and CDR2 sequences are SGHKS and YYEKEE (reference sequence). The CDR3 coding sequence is TGTGCCAGCAGCACCGGGACGGGGAGATATCAGCCCCAGCATTTT. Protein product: CASSTGTGRYQPQHF.

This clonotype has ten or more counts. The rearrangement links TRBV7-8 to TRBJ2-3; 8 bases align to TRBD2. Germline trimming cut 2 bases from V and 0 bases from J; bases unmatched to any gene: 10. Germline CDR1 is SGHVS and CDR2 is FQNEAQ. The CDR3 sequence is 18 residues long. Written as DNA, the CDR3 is TGTGCCAGCAGCTTATACACTAGCGGTTGGGGTAGCACAGATACGCAGTATTTT. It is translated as CASSLYTSGWGSTDTQYF.

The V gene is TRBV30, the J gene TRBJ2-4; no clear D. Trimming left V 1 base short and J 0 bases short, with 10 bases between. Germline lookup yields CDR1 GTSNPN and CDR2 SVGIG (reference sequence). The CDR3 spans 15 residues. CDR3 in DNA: TGTGCCTGGAGTGAATCGTGGGTAGCCAAAAACATTCAGTACTTC. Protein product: CAWSESWVAKNIQYF.

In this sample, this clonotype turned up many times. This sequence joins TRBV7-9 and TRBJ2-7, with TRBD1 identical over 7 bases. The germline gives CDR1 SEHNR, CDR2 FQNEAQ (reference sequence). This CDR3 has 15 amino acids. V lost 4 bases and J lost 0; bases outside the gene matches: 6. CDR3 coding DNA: TGTGCCAGCAGCTATGACAGGGATCGCTCCTACGAGCAGTACTTC. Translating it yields CASSYDRDRSYEQYF.

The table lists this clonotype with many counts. The CDR3 is CSARDSPGREGNTIYF. The CDR3 DNA reads TGCAGTGCTAGAGATTCCCCGGGGAGGGAGGGAAACACCATATATTTT. The chain is built from TRBV20-1 and TRBJ1-3; no clear D. This CDR3 region has 16 residues. Trimming removed 0 bases from V and 4 bases from J, with 16 bases in between. The germline gives CDR1 DFQATT, CDR2 SNEGSKA (reference sequence).

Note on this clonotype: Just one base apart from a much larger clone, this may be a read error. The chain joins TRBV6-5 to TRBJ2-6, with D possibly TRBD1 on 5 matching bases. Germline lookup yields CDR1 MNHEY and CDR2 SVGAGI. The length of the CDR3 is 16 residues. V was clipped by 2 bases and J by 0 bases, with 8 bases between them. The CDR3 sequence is CASSYGALSGANVLTF. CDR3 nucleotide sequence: TGTGCCAGCAGTTACGGGGCACTCTCTGGGGCCAACGTCCTGACTTTC.

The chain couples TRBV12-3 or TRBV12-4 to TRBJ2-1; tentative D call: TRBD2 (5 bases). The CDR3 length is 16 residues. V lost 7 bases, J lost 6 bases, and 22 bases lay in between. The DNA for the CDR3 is TGTGCCAGCACTCCAAGGGAGAATAGGTATTTCAATGAGCAGTTCTTC. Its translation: CASTPRENRYFNEQFF.

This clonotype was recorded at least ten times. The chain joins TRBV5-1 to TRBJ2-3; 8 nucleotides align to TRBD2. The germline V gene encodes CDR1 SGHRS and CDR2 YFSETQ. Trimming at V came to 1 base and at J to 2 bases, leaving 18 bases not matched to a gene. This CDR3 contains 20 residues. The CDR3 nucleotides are TGCGCCAGCAGCTTGACCGGACTAGCTGCCCGCCTGCCCTCCACAGATACGCAGTATTTT. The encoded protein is CASSLTGLAARLPSTDTQYF.

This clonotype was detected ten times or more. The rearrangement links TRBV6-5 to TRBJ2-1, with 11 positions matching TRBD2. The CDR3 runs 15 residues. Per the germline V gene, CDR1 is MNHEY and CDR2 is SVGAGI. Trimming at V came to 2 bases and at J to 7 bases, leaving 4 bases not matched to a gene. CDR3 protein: CASSYRSGRVNEQFF. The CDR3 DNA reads TGTGCCAGCAGTTACCGTAGCGGGAGGGTTAATGAGCAGTTCTTC.

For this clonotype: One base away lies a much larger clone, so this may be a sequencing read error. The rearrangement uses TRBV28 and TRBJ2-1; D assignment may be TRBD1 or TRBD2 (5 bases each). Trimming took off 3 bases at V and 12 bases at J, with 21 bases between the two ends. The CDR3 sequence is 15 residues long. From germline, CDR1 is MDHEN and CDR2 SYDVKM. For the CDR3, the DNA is TGTGCCAGCAGTTTCTTGGGGACCACTAGGGCTGGGCAGTTCTTC. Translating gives CASSFLGTTRAGQFF.

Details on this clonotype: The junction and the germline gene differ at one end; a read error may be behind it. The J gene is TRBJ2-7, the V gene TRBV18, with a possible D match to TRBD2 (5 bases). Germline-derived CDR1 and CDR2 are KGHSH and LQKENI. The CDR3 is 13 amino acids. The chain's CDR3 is CANSPDFTYEQYF. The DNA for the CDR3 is TGTGCCAACTCACCGGACTTCACCTACGAGCAGTACTTC.

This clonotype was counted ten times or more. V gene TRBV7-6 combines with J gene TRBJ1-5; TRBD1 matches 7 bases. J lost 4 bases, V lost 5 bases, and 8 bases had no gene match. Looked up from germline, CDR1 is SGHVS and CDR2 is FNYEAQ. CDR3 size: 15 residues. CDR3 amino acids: CASSPRGGPNQPQHF. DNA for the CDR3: TGTGCCAGCAGCCCTAGAGGGGGCCCTAATCAGCCCCAGCATTTT.

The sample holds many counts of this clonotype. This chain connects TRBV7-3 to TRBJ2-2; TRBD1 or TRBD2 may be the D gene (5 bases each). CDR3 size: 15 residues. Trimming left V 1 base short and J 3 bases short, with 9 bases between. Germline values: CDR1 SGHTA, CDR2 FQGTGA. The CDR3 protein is CASSLSRDDTGELFF. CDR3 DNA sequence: TGTGCCAGCAGCTTAAGCAGGGACGACACCGGGGAGCTGTTTTTT.

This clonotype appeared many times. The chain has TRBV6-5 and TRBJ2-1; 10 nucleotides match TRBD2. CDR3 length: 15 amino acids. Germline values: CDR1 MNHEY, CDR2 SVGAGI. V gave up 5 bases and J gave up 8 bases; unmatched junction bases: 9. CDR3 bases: TGTGCCAGCAGTCCACTAGCGGGACTAGGCGATGAGCAGTTCTTC. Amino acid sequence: CASSPLAGLGDEQFF.

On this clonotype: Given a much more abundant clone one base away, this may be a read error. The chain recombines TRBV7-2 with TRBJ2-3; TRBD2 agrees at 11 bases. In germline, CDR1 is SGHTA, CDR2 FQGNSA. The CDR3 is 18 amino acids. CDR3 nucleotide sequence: TGTTCCAGCAGCCTCCGGTTAGCGGGAGGGCGTGGCACAGATACGCAGTATTTT. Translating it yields CSSSLRLAGGRGTDTQYF.

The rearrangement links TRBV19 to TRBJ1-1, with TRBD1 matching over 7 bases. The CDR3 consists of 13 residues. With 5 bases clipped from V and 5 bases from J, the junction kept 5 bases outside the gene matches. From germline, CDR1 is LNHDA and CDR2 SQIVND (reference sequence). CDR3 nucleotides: TGTGCCAGTAGTCTTAAACAGGGGACTGAAGCTTTCTTT. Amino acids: CASSLKQGTEAFF. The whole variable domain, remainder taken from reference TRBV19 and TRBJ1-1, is DGGITQSPKYLFRKEGQNVTLSCEQNLNHDAMYWYRQDPGQGLRLIYYSQIVNDFQKGDIAEGYSVSREKKESFPLTVTSAQKNPTAFYLCASSLKQGTEAFFGQGTRLTVV.

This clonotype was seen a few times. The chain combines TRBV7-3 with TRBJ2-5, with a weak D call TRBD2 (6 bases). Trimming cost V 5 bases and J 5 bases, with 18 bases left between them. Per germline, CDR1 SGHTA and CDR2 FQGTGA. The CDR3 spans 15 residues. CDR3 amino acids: CASSVAPTSYETQYF. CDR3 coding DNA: TGTGCCAGCAGCGTAGCCCCGACTAGTTACGAGACCCAGTACTTC. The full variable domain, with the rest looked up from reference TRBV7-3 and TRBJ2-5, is GAGVSQTPSNKVTEKGKYVELRCDPISGHTALYWYRQSLGQGPEFLIYFQGTGAADDSGLPNDRFFAVRPEGSVSTLKIQRTERGDSAVYLCASSVAPTSYETQYFGPGTRLLVL.

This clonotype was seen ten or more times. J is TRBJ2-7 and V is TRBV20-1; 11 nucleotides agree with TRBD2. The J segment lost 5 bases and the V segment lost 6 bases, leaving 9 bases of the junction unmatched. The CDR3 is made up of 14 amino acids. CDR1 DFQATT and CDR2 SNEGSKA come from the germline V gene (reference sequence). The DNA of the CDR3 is TGCAGTGCCCAATCGACTAGCGGGATGGACGAGCAGTACTTC. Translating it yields CSAQSTSGMDEQYF.